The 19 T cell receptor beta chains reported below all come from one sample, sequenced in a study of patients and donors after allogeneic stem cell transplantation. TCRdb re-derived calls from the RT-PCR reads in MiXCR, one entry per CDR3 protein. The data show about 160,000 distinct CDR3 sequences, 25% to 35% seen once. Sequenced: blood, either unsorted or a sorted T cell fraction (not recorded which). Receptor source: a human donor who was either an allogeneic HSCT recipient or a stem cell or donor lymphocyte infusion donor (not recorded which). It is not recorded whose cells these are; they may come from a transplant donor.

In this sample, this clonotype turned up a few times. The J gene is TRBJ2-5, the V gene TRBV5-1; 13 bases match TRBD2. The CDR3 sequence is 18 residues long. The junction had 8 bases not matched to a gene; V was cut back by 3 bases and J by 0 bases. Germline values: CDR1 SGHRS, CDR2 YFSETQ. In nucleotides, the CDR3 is TGCGCCAGCAGCTGGGGGACTAGCGGGACGCCCTACCAAGAGACCCAGTACTTC. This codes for CASSWGTSGTPYQETQYF.

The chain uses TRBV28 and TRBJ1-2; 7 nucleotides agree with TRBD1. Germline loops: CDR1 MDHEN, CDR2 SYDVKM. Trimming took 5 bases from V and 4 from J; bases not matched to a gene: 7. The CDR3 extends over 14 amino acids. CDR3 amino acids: CASSPGRGSYGYTF. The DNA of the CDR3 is TGTGCCAGCAGTCCCGGCAGGGGGTCCTATGGCTACACCTTC.

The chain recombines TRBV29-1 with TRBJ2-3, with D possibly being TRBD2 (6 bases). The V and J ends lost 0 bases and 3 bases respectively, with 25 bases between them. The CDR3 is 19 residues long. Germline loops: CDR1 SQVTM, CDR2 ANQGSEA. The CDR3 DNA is TGCAGCGTTGAAGATCCACTGGTGTGGACTATCAAAACGACAGATACGCAGTATTTT. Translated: CSVEDPLVWTIKTTDTQYF.

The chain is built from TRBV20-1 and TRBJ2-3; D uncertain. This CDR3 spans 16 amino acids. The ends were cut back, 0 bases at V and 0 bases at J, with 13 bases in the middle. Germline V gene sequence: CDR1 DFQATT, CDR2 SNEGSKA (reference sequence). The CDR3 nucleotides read TGCAGTGCTAGAGATTACGAGCCCCCTAGCACAGATACGCAGTATTTT. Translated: CSARDYEPPSTDTQYF.

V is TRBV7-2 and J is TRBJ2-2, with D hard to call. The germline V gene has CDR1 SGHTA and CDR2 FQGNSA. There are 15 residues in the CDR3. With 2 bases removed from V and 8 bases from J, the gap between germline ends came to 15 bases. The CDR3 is CASSLNLGNWGELFF. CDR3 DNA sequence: TGTGCCAGCAGCTTAAACTTGGGGAATTGGGGGGAGCTGTTTTTT.

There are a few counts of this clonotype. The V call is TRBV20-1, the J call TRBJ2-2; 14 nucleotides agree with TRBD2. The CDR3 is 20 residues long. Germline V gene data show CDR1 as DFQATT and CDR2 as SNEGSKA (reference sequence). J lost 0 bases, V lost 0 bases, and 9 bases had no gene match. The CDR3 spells CSARERLAGGPSANTGELFF. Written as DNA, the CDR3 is TGCAGTGCTAGAGAACGACTAGCGGGAGGGCCCTCGGCGAACACCGGGGAGCTGTTTTTT.

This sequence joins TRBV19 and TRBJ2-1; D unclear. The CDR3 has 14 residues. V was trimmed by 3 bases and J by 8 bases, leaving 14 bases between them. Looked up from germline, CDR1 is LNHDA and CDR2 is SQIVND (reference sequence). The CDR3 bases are TGTGCCAGTAGTATTCGGCTCGGTCTCTATGAGCAGTTCTTC. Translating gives CASSIRLGLYEQFF.

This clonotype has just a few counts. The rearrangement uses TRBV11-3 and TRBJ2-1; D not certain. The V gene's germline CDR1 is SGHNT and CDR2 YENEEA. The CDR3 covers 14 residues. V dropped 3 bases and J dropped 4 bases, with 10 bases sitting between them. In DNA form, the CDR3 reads TGTGCCAGCAGCTTCTCAGGCCTGTACAATGAGCAGTTCTTC. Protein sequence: CASSFSGLYNEQFF.

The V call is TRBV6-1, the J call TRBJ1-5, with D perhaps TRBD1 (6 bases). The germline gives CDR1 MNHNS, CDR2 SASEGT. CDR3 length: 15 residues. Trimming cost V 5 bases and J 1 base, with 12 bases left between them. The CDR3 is CASSPDSISNQPQHF. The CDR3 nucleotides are TGTGCCAGCAGTCCGGACAGTATCAGCAATCAGCCCCAGCATTTT.

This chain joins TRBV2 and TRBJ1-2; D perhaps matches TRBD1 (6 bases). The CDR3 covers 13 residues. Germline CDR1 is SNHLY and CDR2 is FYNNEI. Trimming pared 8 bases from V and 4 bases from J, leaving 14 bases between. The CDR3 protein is CASEAARGYGYTF. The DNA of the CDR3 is TGTGCCAGCGAGGCCGCCAGGGGCTATGGCTACACCTTC.

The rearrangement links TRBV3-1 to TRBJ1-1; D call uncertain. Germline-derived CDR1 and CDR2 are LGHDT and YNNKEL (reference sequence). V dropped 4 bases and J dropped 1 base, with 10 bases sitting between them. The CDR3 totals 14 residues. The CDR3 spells CASSPSAGNTEAFF. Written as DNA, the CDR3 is TGTGCCAGCAGCCCTTCGGCAGGGAACACTGAAGCTTTCTTT.

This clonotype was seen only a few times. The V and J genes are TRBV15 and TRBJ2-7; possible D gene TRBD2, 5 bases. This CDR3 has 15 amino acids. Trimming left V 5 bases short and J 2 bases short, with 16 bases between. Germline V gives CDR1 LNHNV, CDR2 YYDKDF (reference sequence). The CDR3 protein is CATSRGGSQTYEQYF. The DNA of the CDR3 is TGTGCCACCAGCCGAGGAGGTAGTCAGACCTACGAGCAGTACTTC.

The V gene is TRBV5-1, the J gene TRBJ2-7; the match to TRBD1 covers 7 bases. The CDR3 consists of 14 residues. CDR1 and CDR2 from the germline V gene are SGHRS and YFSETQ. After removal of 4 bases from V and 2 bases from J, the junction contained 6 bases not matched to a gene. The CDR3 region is CASSPGQNPYEQYF. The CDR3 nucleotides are TGCGCCAGCAGCCCGGGACAGAACCCCTACGAGCAGTACTTC.

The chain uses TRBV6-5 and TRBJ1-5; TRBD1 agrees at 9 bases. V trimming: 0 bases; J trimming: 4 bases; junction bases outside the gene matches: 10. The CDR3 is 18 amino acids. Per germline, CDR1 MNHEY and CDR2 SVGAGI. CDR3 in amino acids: CASSYSRYRGRWNQPQHF. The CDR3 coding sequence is TGTGCCAGCAGTTACTCGAGGTACAGGGGGCGATGGAATCAGCCCCAGCATTTT.

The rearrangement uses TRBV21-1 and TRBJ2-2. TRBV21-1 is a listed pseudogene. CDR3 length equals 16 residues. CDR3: CASSKGAGESNRELFF. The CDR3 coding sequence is TGTGCCAGCAGCAAAGGTGCAGGAGAGTCTAACCGGGAGCTGTTTTTT.

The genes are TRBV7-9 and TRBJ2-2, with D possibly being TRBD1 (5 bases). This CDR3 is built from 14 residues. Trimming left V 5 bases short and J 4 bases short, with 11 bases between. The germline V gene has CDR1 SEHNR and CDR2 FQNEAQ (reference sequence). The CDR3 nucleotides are TGTGCCAGCAGCCCACAGACAGTCACCGGGGAGCTGTTTTTT. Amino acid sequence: CASSPQTVTGELFF.

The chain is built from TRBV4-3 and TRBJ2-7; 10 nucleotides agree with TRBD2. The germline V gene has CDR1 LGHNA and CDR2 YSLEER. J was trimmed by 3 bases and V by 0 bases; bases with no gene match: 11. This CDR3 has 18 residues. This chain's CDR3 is CASSQDSLGLAGDYEQYF. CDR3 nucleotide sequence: TGCGCCAGCAGCCAAGATAGTTTGGGGCTAGCGGGGGACTACGAGCAGTACTTC.

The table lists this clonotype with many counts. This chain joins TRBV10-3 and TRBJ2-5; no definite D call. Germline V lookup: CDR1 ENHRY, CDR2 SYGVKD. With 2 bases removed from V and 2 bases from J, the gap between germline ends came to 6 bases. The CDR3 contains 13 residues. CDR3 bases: TGTGCCATCAGTGAGAGAGCTCAAGAGACCCAGTACTTC. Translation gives CAISERAQETQYF.

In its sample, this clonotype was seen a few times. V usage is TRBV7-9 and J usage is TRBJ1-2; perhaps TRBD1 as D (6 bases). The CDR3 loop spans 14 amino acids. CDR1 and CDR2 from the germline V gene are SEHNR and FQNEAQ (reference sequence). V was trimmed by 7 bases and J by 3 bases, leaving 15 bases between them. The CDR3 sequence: CASKPGGQDYGYTF. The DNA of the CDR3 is TGTGCCAGCAAGCCCGGGGGGCAGGACTATGGCTACACCTTC.